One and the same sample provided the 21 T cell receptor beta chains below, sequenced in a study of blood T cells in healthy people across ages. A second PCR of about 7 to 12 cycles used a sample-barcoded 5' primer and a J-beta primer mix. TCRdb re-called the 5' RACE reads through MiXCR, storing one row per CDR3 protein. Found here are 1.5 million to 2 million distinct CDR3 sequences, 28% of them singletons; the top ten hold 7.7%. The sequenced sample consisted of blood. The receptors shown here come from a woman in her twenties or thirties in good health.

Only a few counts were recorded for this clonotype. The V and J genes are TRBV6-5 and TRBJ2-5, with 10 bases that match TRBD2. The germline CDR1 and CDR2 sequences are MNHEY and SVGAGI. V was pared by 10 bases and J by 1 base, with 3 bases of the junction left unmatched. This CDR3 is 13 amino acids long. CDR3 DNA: TGTGCCACCGAGCGGGGGGGCCAAGAGACCCAGTACTTC. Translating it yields CATERGGQETQYF.

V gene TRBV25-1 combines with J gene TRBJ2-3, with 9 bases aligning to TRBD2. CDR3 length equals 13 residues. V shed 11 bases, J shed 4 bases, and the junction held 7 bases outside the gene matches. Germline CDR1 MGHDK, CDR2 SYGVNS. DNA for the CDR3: TGTGCCCCAGGGGCGGGGGGGCCAGATACGCAGTATTTT. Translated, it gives CAPGAGGPDTQYF.

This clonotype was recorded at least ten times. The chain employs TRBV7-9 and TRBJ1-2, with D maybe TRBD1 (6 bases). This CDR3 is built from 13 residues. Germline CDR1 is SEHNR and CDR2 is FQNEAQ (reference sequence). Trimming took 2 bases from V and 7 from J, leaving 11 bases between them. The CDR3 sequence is CASSLQGTGGYTF. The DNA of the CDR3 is TGTGCCAGCAGCTTACAGGGGACGGGTGGCTACACCTTC.

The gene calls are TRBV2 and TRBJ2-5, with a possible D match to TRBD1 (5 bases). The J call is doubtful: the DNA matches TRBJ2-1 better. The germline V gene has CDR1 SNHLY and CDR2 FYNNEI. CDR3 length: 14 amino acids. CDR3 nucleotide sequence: TGTGCCAGCAGCCTAACCCAGGGCCAAGAGACCCAGTTCTTC. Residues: CASSLTQGQETQFF.

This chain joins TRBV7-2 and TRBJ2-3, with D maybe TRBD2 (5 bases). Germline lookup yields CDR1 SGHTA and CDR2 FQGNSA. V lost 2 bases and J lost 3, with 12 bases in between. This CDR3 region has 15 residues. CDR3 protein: CASSLSASGTDTQYF. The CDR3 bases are TGTGCCAGCAGCTTATCAGCGTCGGGGACAGATACGCAGTATTTT.

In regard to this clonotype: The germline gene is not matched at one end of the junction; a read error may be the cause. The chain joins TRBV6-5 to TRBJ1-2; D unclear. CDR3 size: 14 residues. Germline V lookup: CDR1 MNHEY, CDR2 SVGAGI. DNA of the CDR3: TGTGCCAGCAGTTACTCATCACTCAACTATGGCTACATCTTC. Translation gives CASSYSSLNYGYIF.

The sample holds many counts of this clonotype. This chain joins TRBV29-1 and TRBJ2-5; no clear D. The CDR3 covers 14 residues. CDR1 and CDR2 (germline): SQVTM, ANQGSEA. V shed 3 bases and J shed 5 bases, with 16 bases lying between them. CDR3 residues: CSVEEWTGSETQYF. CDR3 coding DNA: TGCAGCGTTGAGGAATGGACGGGCTCCGAGACCCAGTACTTC.

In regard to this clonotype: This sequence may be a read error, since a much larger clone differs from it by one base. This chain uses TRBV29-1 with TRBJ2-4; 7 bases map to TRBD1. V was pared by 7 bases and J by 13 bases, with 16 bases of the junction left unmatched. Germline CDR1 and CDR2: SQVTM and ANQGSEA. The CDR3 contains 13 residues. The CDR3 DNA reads TGCAGCGGTGGACAGGCCCCAATCTACGTGCAGTACTTC. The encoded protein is CSGGQAPIYVQYF.

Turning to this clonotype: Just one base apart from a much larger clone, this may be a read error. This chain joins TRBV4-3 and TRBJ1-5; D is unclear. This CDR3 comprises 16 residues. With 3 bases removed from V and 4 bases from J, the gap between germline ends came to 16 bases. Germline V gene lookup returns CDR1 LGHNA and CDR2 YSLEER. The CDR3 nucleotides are TGCGCCAGCAGCCAGGATTTCAGGCTATGGAATCAGCCCCAGCATTTT. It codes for CASSQDFRLWNQPQHF.

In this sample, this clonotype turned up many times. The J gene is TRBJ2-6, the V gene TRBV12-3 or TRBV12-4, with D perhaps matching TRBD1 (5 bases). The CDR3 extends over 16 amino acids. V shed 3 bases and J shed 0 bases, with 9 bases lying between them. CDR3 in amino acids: CASSFPDNSGANVLTF. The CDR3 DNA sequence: TGTGCCAGCAGTTTCCCGGACAACTCTGGGGCCAACGTCCTGACTTTC.

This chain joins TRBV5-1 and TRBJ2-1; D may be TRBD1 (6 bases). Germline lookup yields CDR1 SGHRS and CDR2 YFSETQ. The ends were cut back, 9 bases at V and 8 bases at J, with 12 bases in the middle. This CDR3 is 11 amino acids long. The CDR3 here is CATRGGHEQFF. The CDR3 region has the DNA TGCGCCACCCGAGGGGGTCATGAGCAGTTCTTC.

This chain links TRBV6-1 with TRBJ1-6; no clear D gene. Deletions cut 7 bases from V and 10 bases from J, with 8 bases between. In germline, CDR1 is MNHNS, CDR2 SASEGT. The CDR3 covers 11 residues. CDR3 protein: CASTNPSPLHF. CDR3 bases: TGTGCCAGCACTAACCCGTCACCCCTCCACTTT.

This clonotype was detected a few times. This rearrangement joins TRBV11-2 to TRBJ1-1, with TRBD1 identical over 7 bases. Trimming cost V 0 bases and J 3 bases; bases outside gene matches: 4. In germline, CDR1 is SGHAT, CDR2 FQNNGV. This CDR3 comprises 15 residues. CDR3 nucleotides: TGTGCCAGCAGCTTAGATCGTGACAGGGACACTGAAGCTTTCTTT. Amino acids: CASSLDRDRDTEAFF.

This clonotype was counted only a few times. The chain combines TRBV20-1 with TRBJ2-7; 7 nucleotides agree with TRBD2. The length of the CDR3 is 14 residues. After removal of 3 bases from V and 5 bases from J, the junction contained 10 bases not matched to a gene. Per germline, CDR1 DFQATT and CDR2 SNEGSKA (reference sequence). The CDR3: CSARSGANLNEQYF. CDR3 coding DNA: TGCAGTGCTAGGAGCGGGGCGAATCTTAACGAGCAGTACTTC.

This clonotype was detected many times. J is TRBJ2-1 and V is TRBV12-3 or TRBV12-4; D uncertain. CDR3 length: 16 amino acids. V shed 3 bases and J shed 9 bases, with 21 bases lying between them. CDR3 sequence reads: CASSLVLRPPEGEQFF. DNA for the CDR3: TGTGCCAGCAGTTTGGTGTTGCGGCCCCCTGAAGGTGAGCAGTTCTTC.

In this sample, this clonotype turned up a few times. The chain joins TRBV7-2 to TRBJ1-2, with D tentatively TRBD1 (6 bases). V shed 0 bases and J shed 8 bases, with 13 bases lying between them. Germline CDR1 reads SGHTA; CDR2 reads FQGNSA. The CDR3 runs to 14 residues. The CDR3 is CASSLALRDKGYTF. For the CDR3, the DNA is TGTGCCAGCAGCTTAGCGCTAAGGGACAAAGGCTACACCTTC.

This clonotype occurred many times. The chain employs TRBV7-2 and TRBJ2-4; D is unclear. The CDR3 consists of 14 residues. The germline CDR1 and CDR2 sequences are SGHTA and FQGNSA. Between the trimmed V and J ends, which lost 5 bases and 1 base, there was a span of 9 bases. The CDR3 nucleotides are TGTGCCAGCAGCCCTGACAAGGCCAAAAACATTCAGTACTTC. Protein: CASSPDKAKNIQYF.

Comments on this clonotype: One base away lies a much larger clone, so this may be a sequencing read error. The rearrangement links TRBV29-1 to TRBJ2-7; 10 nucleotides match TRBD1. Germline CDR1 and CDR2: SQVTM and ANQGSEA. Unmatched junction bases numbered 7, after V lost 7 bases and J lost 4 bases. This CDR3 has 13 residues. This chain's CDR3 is CSARGTGEYEQYF. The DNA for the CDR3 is TGCAGCGCTCGTGGGACAGGGGAGTACGAGCAGTACTTC.

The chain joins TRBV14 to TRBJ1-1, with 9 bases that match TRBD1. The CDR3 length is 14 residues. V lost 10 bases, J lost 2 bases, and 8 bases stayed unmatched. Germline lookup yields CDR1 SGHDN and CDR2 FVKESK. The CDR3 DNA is TGTGCCACCCGGGACAGGGTTGGCAACACTGAAGCTTTCTTT. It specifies CATRDRVGNTEAFF. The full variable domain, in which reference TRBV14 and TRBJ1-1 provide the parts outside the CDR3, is EAGVTQFPSHSVIEKGQTVTLRCDPISGHDNLYWYRRVMGKEIKFLLHFVKESKQDESGMPNNRFLAERTGGTYSTLKVQPAELEDSGVYFCATRDRVGNTEAFFGQGTRLTVV.

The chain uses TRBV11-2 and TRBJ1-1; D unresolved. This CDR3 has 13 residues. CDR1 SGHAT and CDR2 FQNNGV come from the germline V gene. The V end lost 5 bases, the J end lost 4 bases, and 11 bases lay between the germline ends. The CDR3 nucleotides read TGTGCCAGCAGCATAAACCCTTCCACTGAAGCTTTCTTT. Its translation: CASSINPSTEAFF.

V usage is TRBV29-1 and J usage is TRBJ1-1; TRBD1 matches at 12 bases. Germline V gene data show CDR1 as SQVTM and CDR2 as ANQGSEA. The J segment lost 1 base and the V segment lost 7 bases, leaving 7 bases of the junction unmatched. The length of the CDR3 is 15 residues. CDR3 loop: CSATGTGGANTEAFF. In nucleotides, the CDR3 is TGCAGCGCTACTGGGACAGGGGGCGCGAACACTGAAGCTTTCTTT.